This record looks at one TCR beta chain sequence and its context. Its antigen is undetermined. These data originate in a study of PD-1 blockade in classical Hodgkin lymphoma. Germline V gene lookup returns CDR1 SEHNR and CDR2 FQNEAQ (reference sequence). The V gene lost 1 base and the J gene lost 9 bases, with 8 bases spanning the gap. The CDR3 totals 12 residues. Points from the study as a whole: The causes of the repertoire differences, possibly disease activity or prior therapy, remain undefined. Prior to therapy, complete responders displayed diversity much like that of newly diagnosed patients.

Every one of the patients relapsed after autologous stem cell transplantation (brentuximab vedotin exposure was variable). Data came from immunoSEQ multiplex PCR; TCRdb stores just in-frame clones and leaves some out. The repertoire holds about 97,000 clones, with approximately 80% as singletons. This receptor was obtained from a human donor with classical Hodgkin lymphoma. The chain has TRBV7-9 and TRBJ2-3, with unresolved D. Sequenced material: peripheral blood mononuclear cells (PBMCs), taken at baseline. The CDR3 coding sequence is TGTGCCAGCAGCTTAGTTCCTGAGACGCAGTATTTT. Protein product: CASSLVPETQYF.